Presented here are 27 T cell receptor beta chains from one specimen sequenced in a study of blood T cell repertoires in COVID-19. Data came from immunoSEQ multiplex PCR; TCRdb stores just in-frame clones and leaves some out. The sample yields about 220,000 clones, roughly 86% seen once. Sequenced input: peripheral blood. The receptors here all came from a woman aged 25-40 years who had recovered from COVID-19.

This chain connects TRBV5-4 to TRBJ1-4; 8 bases fit TRBD1. Germline values: CDR1 SGHNT, CDR2 YYREEE (reference sequence). Trimming took 5 bases from V and 7 from J; bases not matched to a gene: 7. This CDR3 contains 14 residues. CDR3 protein: CASRRTGTGEKLFF. As DNA, the CDR3 is TGTGCCAGCAGAAGGACAGGGACAGGTGAAAAACTGTTTTTT.

V gene TRBV2 combines with J gene TRBJ2-3, with 10 bases matching TRBD1. Germline V CDR1 and CDR2: SNHLY, FYNNEI. The CDR3 covers 16 residues. V gave up 5 bases and J gave up 4 bases; unmatched junction bases: 9. The CDR3 DNA reads TGTGCCAGCAGTACGCTCGGGACAGGGGAGGCAGATACGCAGTATTTT. Protein sequence: CASSTLGTGEADTQYF. The full variable domain, with the rest looked up from reference TRBV2 and TRBJ2-3, is EPEVTQTPSHQVTQMGQEVILRCVPISNHLYFYWYRQILGQKVEFLVSFYNNEISEKSEIFDDQFSVERPDGSNFTLKIRSTKLEDSAMYFCASSTLGTGEADTQYFGPGTRLTVL.

The V call is TRBV19, the J call TRBJ2-4; unclear D gene. In germline, CDR1 is LNHDA, CDR2 SQIVND (reference sequence). Trimming removed 4 bases from V and 4 bases from J, with 11 bases in between. The length of the CDR3 is 14 residues. The CDR3 DNA is TGTGCCAGTAGTACGACCGCAGCGAAAAACATTCAGTACTTC. Protein product: CASSTTAAKNIQYF.

The chain combines TRBV4-1 with TRBJ2-5; D not resolved. The length of the CDR3 is 14 residues. From germline, CDR1 is MGHRA and CDR2 YSYEKL. The V end lost 0 bases, the J end lost 7 bases, and 12 bases lay between the germline ends. The CDR3 bases are TGCGCCAGCAGCCAAGATTCGTCCGTTGTGACCCAGTACTTC. This codes for CASSQDSSVVTQYF.

The V and J genes are TRBV4-1 and TRBJ2-3; the match to TRBD2 covers 9 bases. CDR1 is MGHRA, CDR2 YSYEKL, per germline. With 4 bases clipped from V and 3 bases from J, the junction kept 11 bases outside the gene matches. CDR3 length: 17 residues. For the CDR3, the DNA is TGCGCCAGCAGCCGGCTAGGGGGCGGGGGGGCGACAGATACGCAGTATTTT. Translating it yields CASSRLGGGGATDTQYF.

The genes are TRBV29-1 and TRBJ1-1; D is uncertain. From germline, CDR1 is SQVTM and CDR2 ANQGSEA. V lost 4 bases to trimming and J lost 7 bases, with 16 bases between them. This CDR3 is built from 13 residues. CDR3 amino acids: CSVVQASGGEAFF. The DNA of the CDR3 is TGCAGCGTTGTGCAGGCCTCTGGTGGTGAAGCTTTCTTT.

This rearrangement joins TRBV9 to TRBJ2-3, with 9 bases fitting TRBD2. From germline, CDR1 is SGDLS and CDR2 YYNGEE. CDR3 size: 15 residues. The J segment lost 4 bases and the V segment lost 5 bases, leaving 8 bases of the junction unmatched. The CDR3 bases are TGTGCCAGCAGTTCTAGCGGGGTCCCTTCAGATACGCAGTATTTT. It codes for CASSSSGVPSDTQYF.

This clone was seen more than once but under ten times. This rearrangement joins TRBV12-5 to TRBJ1-5; D ambiguous. This CDR3 is built from 13 residues. Germline V lookup: CDR1 LGHNT, CDR2 FRNRAP. The germline V and J ends were trimmed by 7 bases and 3 bases, with 10 bases remaining between them. CDR3 amino acids: CASVKQTNQPQHF. The CDR3, as DNA: TGTGCTAGTGTAAAACAGACCAATCAGCCCCAGCATTTT.

The rearrangement links TRBV25-1 to TRBJ1-1; D is undetermined. Trimming shortened V by 3 bases and J by 4 bases, and 12 bases separated the two germline ends. Germline V lookup: CDR1 MGHDK, CDR2 SYGVNS. CDR3 length: 14 residues. CDR3 in amino acids: CASSESPGSTEAFF. DNA for the CDR3: TGTGCCAGCAGTGAGTCCCCAGGTAGCACTGAAGCTTTCTTT.

The chain employs TRBV2 and TRBJ1-6; D is possibly TRBD1 (6 bases). This CDR3 is built from 15 residues. Germline V lookup: CDR1 SNHLY, CDR2 FYNNEI. Trimming left V 10 bases short and J 6 bases short, with 19 bases between. CDR3 nucleotide sequence: TGTGCCACCCAGGACCGGACAGCTACTAATTCACCCCTCCACTTT. Translated, it gives CATQDRTATNSPLHF.

The rearrangement uses TRBV29-1 and TRBJ2-7; possibly TRBD1 for D (5 bases). This CDR3 contains 12 residues. Germline assignment: CDR1 SQVTM and CDR2 ANQGSEA. V was shortened by 6 bases and J by 4 bases, with 13 bases between the two germline ends. The chain's CDR3 is CSVADSSYEQYF. In nucleotides, the CDR3 is TGCAGCGTCGCCGACAGCTCTTACGAGCAGTACTTC.

The rearrangement uses TRBV5-1 and TRBJ1-2; TRBD1 might be the D (5 bases). The CDR3 has 13 residues. CDR1 is SGHRS and CDR2 is YFSETQ in the germline V gene. The germline V and J ends were trimmed by 4 bases and 4 bases, with 11 bases remaining between them. This CDR3 is CASSPLGLYGYTF. The DNA of the CDR3 is TGCGCCAGCAGCCCCCTGGGACTCTATGGCTACACCTTC.

The chain joins TRBV7-9 to TRBJ2-7; TRBD2 matches at 9 bases. Losses at the gene ends were 2 bases for V and 5 bases for J; bases not matched to a gene: 4. CDR1 is SEHNR and CDR2 is FQNEAQ in the germline V gene (reference sequence). The CDR3 is made up of 14 amino acids. The DNA of the CDR3 is TGTGCCAGCAGCTTAAGGCGGGGGGGTCACGAGCAGTACTTC. It translates to CASSLRRGGHEQYF. The full variable domain, with the rest looked up from reference TRBV7-9 and TRBJ2-7, is DTGVSQNPRHKITKRGQNVTFRCDPISEHNRLYWYRQTLGQGPEFLTYFQNEAQLEKSRLLSDRFSAERPKGSFSTLEIQRTEQGDSAMYLCASSLRRGGHEQYFGPGTRLTVT.

The gene calls are TRBV9 and TRBJ1-2, with 7 bases identical to TRBD1. The V segment lost 3 bases and the J segment 5 bases; nucleotides outside the gene matches: 19. The germline gives CDR1 SGDLS, CDR2 YYNGEE. The CDR3 is 18 amino acids. The CDR3: CASSGPRDSEASPYGYTF. The CDR3 DNA reads as TGTGCCAGCAGCGGACCCAGGGACAGCGAAGCTTCTCCATATGGCTACACCTTC.

V gene TRBV4-1 combines with J gene TRBJ1-5, with D possibly matching TRBD1 (5 bases). This CDR3 is built from 14 residues. CDR1 is MGHRA, CDR2 YSYEKL, per germline. Trimming cost V 0 bases and J 3 bases, with 6 bases left between them. The CDR3 spells CASSQDRDNQPQHF. The CDR3 bases are TGCGCCAGCAGCCAAGACAGGGACAATCAGCCCCAGCATTTT.

This chain connects TRBV4-3 to TRBJ1-4; 7 nucleotides line up with TRBD1. Germline V gives CDR1 LGHNA, CDR2 YSLEER. This CDR3 has 16 amino acids. V dropped 6 bases and J dropped 0; count of bases not matched to a gene: 7. The CDR3 nucleotides are TGCGCCAGCAGTAGACAGGGCTCTGCAACTAATGAAAAACTGTTTTTT. This translates into CASSRQGSATNEKLFF.

V usage is TRBV5-4 and J usage is TRBJ2-5; the match to TRBD2 covers 11 bases. The CDR3 extends over 16 amino acids. Germline values: CDR1 SGHNT, CDR2 YYREEE (reference sequence). The trim removed 2 bases at V and 5 bases at J, leaving 8 bases unmatched. CDR3 coding DNA: TGTGCCAGCAGCTTAGCCCCGACTAGCGGGGTTGAGACCCAGTACTTC. This encodes CASSLAPTSGVETQYF.

As DNA, the CDR3 is TGTGCCAGCAGCTTCCAGACTAACACCGGGGAGCTGTTTTTT. This gives the protein CASSFQTNTGELFF. This chain connects TRBV7-2 to TRBJ2-2; D not certain. The CDR3 is 14 residues long. CDR1 and CDR2 from the germline V gene are SGHTA and FQGNSA. V gave up 3 bases and J gave up 2 bases, with 7 bases separating them.

This chain uses TRBV6-5 with TRBJ1-3; 8 bases fit TRBD1. With V trimmed by 6 bases and J by 2 bases, 3 bases remained unmatched. The CDR3 is made up of 14 amino acids. The germline V gene has CDR1 MNHEY and CDR2 SVGAGI. The CDR3 spells CASRDRAPGNTIYF. In DNA form, the CDR3 reads TGTGCCAGCAGGGACAGGGCACCTGGAAACACCATATATTTT.

This rearrangement joins TRBV7-2 to TRBJ1-6; 7 nucleotides align to TRBD1. CDR1 and CDR2 (germline): SGHTA, FQGNSA. The CDR3 runs 15 residues. V lost 8 bases, J lost 4 bases, and 8 bases stayed unmatched. Here the CDR3 DNA reads TGTGCCAGCCGGGCACAGGGGTGGTATAATTCACCCCTCCACTTT. Amino acid sequence: CASRAQGWYNSPLHF.

The chain employs TRBV4-1 and TRBJ2-1; TRBD2 agrees at 7 bases. Per germline, CDR1 MGHRA and CDR2 YSYEKL. CDR3 length equals 17 residues. Unmatched junction bases numbered 19, after V lost 6 bases and J lost 8 bases. The CDR3 DNA is TGCGCCAGCAGTCCCAGCGGGGACGCCAAAATTAGGGATGAGCAGTTCTTC. This codes for CASSPSGDAKIRDEQFF.

V and J are TRBV15 and TRBJ2-1, with D perhaps TRBD1 (5 bases). CDR3 length equals 15 residues. Trimming shortened V by 7 bases and J by 4 bases, and 17 bases separated the two germline ends. Germline CDR1 is LNHNV and CDR2 is YYDKDF (reference sequence). CDR3: CATTPDTGRYNEQFF. In nucleotides, the CDR3 is TGTGCCACCACCCCGGACACGGGTCGATACAATGAGCAGTTCTTC.

The count of this clone is one. V and J are TRBV5-4 and TRBJ2-5; TRBD1 matches at 7 bases. CDR3 length: 15 residues. V lost 0 bases and J lost 5; bases outside the gene matches: 7. The germline gives CDR1 SGHNT, CDR2 YYREEE (reference sequence). The CDR3 sequence is CASSLARGQSETQYF. The DNA for the CDR3 is TGTGCCAGCAGCTTGGCAAGGGGGCAGTCGGAGACCCAGTACTTC.

The CDR3 sequence: CASSYAGQRNSPLHF. The CDR3 DNA reads as TGTGCCAGCAGTTACGCGGGACAGAGAAATTCACCCCTCCACTTT. The rearrangement links TRBV6-5 to TRBJ1-6; 7 bases map to TRBD1. CDR3 length: 15 residues. Germline V gene sequence: CDR1 MNHEY, CDR2 SVGAGI. V lost 2 bases, J lost 7 bases, and 5 bases stayed unmatched.

The rearrangement joins TRBV27 to TRBJ2-1, with TRBD2 identical over 7 bases. The CDR3 sequence is 16 residues long. With V trimmed by 1 base and J by 2 bases, 5 bases remained unmatched. Germline V CDR1 and CDR2: MNHEY, SMNVEV (reference sequence). The CDR3 DNA reads TGTGCCAGCAGTTTATTACTAGCGTCCACCTACAATGAGCAGTTCTTC. Translating gives CASSLLLASTYNEQFF.

J is TRBJ1-5 and V is TRBV7-9; D remains ambiguous. This CDR3 spans 12 amino acids. V gave up 1 base and J gave up 12 bases, with 10 bases separating them. Germline assignment: CDR1 SEHNR and CDR2 FQNEAQ (reference sequence). CDR3 nucleotide sequence: TGTGCCAGCAGCTTAGGAAAGGGAGTCCAGCATTTT. It yields the protein CASSLGKGVQHF. Filled out from reference TRBV7-9 and TRBJ1-5, the complete variable domain reads DTGVSQNPRHKITKRGQNVTFRCDPISEHNRLYWYRQTLGQGPEFLTYFQNEAQLEKSRLLSDRFSAERPKGSFSTLEIQRTEQGDSAMYLCASSLGKGVQHFGDGTRLSIL.

This sequence joins TRBV4-2 and TRBJ2-4; tentatively, D is TRBD1 (7 bases). This CDR3 is 20 amino acids long. Trimming stripped 1 base from V and 1 base from J, with 23 bases between. Germline assignment: CDR1 LGHNA and CDR2 YNFKEQ. The CDR3 region is CASSQAPYGQAGSAKNIQYF. Written as DNA, the CDR3 is TGTGCCAGCAGCCAAGCTCCTTACGGACAGGCCGGGAGTGCCAAAAACATTCAGTACTTC.